The T cell receptor (beta chain) under discussion was sequenced for a study of OX40 agonist ivuxolimab in advanced cancers. Overall study: An anti-OX40 (CD134) antibody with agonistic activity, ivuxolimab, was administered to patients. Checkpoint inhibitors had been given previously to roughly 40% of patients. Study results and limitations: There was clonal expansion of CD4+ and CD8+ blood T cells by week 6 at 0.1 to 3.0 mg/kg. The investigators did not determine what antigen specificity the expanded peripheral T cells had.

The data were produced by immunoSEQ multiplex PCR, yet TCRdb's version contains in-frame clones alone and is incomplete. The sample records 85,000 to 130,000 clones, 90% being singletons. As for this clone: The antigen is not known.

The TCR was taken from an adult with an advanced solid tumor such as melanoma, head and neck, liver or kidney cancer. The sequencing here drew on CD4+ or CD8+ T cells sorted from blood, taken in a trial of the OX40 agonist ivuxolimab.

CDR3 sequence: CASSRGDSTEAFF. The CDR3 DNA reads as TGTGCCAGCAGTAGAGGGGACAGCACTGAAGCTTTCTTT. V gene TRBV6-6 combines with J gene TRBJ1-1; 7 nucleotides agree with TRBD1. Germline V gene data show CDR1 as MNHNY and CDR2 as SVGAGI (reference sequence). The V segment lost 5 bases and the J segment 4 bases; nucleotides outside the gene matches: 4. The CDR3 is 13 amino acids.